This T cell receptor beta chain derives from a study of T cells after yellow fever vaccination. General study points: The study noted that FACS-sorted repertoires could contain abundant clonotypes contaminating from the bulk population.

This clonotype came up a few times. The antigen remains undetermined. For TCR, cDNA came from 5'RACE template switching, which added a universal primer site and UMIs. TCRdb processed the 5' RACE reads anew with MiXCR; each CDR3 protein has one entry. The sample carries around 300,000 distinct CDR3 sequences, roughly 4.3% recorded once. CDR3 length: 15 residues. With V trimmed by 3 bases and J by 1 base, 5 bases remained unmatched. CDR1 is SGHTA, CDR2 FQGNSA, per germline. The sequencing here drew on PBMCs, taken 5 days after the yellow fever booster vaccination. The clonotype was recovered from a man aged 18 to 30 who received the YFV17D yellow fever vaccine. The rearrangement links TRBV7-2 to TRBJ2-7; 8 positions match TRBD2. The DNA of the CDR3 is TGTGCCAGCAGCTTCGGCGGGGGGAGGTCCTACGAGCAGTACTTC. This encodes CASSFGGGRSYEQYF.